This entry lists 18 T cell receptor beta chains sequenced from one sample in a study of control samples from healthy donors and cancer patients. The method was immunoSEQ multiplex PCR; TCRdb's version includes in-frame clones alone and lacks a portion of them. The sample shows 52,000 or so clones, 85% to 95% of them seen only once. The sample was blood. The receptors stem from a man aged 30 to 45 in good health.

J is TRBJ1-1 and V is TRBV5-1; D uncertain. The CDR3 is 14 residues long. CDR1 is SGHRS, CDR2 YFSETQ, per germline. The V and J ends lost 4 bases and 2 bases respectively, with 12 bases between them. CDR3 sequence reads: CASSADGGNTEAFF. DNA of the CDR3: TGCGCCAGCAGCGCGGACGGAGGCAACACTGAAGCTTTCTTT.

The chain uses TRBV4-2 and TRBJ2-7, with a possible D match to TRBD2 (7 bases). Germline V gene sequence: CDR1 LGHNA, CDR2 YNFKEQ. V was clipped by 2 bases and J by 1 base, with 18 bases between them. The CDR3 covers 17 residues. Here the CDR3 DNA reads TGTGCCAGCAGCCAACCCCGGGGGGCCCCCGGGTCCTACGAGCAGTACTTC. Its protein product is CASSQPRGAPGSYEQYF.

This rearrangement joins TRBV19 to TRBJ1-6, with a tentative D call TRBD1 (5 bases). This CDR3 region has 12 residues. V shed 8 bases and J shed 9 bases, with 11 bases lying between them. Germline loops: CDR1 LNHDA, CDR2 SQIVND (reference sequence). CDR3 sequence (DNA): TGTGCCAGTGCTGGGGGGTTTTCACCCCTCCACTTT. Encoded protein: CASAGGFSPLHF.

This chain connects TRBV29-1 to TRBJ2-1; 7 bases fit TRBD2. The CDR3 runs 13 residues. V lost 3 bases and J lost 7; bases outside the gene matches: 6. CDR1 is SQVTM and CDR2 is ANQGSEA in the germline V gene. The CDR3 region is CSVDGTTINEQFF. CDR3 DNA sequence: TGCAGCGTTGACGGGACTACTATAAATGAGCAGTTCTTC.

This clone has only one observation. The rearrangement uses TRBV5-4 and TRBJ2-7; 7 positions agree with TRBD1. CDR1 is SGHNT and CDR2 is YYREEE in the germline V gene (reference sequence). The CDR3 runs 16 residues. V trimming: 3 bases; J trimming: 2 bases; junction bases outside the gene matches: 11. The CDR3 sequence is CASSSARDRVTYEQYF. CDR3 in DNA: TGTGCCAGCAGCTCCGCCCGGGACAGAGTCACCTACGAGCAGTACTTC.

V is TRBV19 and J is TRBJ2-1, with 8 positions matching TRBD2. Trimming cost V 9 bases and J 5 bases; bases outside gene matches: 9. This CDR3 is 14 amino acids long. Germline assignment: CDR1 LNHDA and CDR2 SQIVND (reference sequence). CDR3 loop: CASGHLAGHNEQFF. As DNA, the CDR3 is TGTGCCAGCGGACACTTAGCGGGACACAATGAGCAGTTCTTC.

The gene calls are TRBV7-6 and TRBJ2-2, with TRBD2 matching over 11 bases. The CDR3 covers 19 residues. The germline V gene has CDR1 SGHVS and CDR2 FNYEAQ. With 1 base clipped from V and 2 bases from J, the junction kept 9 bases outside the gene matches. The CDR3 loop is CASSLVGLAGNLNTGELFF. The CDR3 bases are TGTGCCAGCAGCTTAGTCGGACTAGCGGGCAATCTCAACACCGGGGAGCTGTTTTTT.

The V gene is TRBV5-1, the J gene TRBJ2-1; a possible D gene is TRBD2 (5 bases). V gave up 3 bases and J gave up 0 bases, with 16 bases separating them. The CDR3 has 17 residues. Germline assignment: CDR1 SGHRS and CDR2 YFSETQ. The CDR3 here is CASSSLGAASSYNEQFF. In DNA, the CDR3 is TGCGCCAGCAGCTCCCTCGGAGCGGCCAGCTCCTACAATGAGCAGTTCTTC.

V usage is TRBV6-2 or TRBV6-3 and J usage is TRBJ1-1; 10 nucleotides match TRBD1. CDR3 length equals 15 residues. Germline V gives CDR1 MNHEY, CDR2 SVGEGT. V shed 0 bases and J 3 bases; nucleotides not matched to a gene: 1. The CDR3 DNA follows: TGTGCCAGCAGTTACTCAGGGACAGGGGACACTGAAGCTTTCTTT. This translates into CASSYSGTGDTEAFF.

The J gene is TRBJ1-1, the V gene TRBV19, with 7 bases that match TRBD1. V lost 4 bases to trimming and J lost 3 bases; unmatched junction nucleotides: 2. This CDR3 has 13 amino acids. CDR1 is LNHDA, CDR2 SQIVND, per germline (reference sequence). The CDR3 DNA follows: TGTGCCAGTAGTAATACAGGGGACACTGAAGCTTTCTTT. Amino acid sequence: CASSNTGDTEAFF.

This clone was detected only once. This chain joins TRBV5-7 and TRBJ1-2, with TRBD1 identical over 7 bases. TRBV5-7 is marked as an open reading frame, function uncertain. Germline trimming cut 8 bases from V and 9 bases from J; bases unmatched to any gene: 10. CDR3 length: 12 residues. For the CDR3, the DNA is TGTGCCAGGCCCCTACAGGGGATACGCTACACCTTC. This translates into CARPLQGIRYTF.

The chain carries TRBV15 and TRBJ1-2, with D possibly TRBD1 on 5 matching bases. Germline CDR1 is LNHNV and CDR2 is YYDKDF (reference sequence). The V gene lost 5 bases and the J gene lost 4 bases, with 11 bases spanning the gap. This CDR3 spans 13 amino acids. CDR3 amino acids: CATSGDGGYGYTF. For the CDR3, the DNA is TGTGCCACCAGCGGGGACGGGGGCTATGGCTACACCTTC.

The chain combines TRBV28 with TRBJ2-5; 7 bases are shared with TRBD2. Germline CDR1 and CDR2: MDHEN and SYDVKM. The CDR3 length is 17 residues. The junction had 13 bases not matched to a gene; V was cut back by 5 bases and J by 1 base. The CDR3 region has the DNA TGTGCCAGCAGTCTCGGGCGAGGCGGGAGAGGCCAAGAGACCCAGTACTTC. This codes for CASSLGRGGRGQETQYF.

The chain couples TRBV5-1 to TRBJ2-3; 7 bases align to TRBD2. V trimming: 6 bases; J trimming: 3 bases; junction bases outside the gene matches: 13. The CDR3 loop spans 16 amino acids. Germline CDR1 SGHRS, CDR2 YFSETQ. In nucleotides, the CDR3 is TGCGCCAGCACCGGCGGGGCGGGAGTGGAAACAGATACGCAGTATTTT. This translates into CASTGGAGVETDTQYF.

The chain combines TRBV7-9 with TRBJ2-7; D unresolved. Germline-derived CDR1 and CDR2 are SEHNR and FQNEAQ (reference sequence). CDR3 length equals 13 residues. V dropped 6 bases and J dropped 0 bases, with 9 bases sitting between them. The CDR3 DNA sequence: TGTGCCAGCAGATCGGAGCTCTCCTACGAGCAGTACTTC. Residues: CASRSELSYEQYF.

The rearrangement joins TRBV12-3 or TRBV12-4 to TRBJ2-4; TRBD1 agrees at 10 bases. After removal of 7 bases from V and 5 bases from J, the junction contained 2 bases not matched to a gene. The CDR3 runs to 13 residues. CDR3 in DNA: TGTGCCAGCAAGGGGACAGGGGAAAACATTCAGTACTTC. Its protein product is CASKGTGENIQYF.

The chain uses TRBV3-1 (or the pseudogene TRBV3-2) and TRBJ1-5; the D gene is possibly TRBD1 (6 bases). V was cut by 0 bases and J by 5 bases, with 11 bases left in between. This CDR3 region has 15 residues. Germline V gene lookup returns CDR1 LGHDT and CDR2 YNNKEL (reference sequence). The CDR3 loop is CASSQDLGGHQPQHF. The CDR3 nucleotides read TGTGCCAGCAGCCAAGATCTAGGGGGGCATCAGCCCCAGCATTTT.

CDR3 in DNA: TGTGCCAGCAGCCACGTAGGGACTGATGGGGGCAATGAGCAGTTCTTC. Protein sequence: CASSHVGTDGGNEQFF. This chain connects TRBV4-2 to TRBJ2-1, with a weak D call TRBD2 (6 bases). Germline loops: CDR1 LGHNA, CDR2 YNFKEQ. CDR3 length: 16 amino acids. The V gene lost 3 bases and the J gene lost 6 bases, with 18 bases spanning the gap.